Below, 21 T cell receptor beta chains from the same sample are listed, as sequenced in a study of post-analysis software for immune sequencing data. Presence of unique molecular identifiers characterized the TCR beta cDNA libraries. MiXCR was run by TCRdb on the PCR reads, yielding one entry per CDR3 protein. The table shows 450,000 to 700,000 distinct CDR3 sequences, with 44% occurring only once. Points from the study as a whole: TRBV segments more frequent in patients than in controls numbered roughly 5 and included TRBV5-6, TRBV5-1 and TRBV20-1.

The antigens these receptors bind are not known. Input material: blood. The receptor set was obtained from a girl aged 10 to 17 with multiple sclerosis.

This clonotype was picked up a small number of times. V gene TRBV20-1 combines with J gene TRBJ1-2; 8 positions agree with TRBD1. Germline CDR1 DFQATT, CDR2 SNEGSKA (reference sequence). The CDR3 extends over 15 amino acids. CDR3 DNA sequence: TGCAGAGGGAACCCTCCCGGGACAGGTTCCTATGGCTACACCTTC. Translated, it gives CRGNPPGTGSYGYTF.

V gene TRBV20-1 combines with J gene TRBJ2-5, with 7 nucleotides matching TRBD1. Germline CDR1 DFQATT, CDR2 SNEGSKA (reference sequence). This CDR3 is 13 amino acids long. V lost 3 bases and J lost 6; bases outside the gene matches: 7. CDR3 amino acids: CSARGQRGQTQYF. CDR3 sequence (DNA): TGCAGTGCTAGGGGACAGAGGGGACAGACCCAGTACTTC.

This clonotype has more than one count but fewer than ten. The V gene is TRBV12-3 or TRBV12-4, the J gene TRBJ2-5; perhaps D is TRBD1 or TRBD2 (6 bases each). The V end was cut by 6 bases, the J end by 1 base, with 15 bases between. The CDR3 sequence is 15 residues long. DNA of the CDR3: TGTGCCAGCAGCAAGAGAGGGGGGCTCCAAGAGACCCAGTACTTC. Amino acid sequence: CASSKRGGLQETQYF.

The CDR3 bases are TGCAGCGTGGGGGGGGTGAAGGACTATGGCTACACCTTC. Translating it yields CSVGGVKDYGYTF. This chain links TRBV29-1 with TRBJ1-2; D possibly corresponds to TRBD1 (5 bases). Deletions cut 6 bases from V and 3 bases from J, with 14 bases between. This CDR3 contains 13 residues. Germline V gene lookup returns CDR1 SQVTM and CDR2 ANQGSEA.

In DNA, the CDR3 is TGTGCCAGCAGTCTACGACAGGGACTTATTGGCTACACCTTC. This encodes CASSLRQGLIGYTF. The V gene is TRBV12-3 or TRBV12-4, the J gene TRBJ1-2; 7 bases agree with TRBD1. This CDR3 spans 14 amino acids. The V gene end was trimmed by 5 bases and the J gene end by 7 bases; junction bases not matched to a gene: 10.

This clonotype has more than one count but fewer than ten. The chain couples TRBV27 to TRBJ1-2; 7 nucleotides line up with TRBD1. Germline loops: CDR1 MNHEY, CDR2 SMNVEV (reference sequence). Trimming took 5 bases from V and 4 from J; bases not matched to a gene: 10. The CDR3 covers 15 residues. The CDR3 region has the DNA TGTGCCAGCAGTCAAGACAGGGACGCTGGCTATGGCTACACCTTC. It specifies CASSQDRDAGYGYTF.

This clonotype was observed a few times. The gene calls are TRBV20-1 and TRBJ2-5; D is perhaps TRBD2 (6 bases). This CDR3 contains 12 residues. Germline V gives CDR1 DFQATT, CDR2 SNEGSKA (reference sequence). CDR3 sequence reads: CTGLGEAETQYF. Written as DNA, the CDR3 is TGCACCGGATTAGGGGAGGCGGAGACCCAGTACTTC.

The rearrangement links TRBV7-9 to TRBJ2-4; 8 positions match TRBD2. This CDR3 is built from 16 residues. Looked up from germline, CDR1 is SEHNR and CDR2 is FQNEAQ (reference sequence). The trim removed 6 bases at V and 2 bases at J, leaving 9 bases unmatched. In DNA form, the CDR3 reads TGTGCCAGCAGTCCTCGGGAGGGGCTAACCAAAAACATTCAGTACTTC. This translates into CASSPREGLTKNIQYF.

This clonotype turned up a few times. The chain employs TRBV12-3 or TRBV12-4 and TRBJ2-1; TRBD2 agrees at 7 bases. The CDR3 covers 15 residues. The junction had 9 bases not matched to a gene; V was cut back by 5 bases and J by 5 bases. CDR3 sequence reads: CASSLSSGRDNEQFF. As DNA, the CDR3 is TGTGCCAGCAGTCTTTCTAGCGGAAGAGACAATGAGCAGTTCTTC.

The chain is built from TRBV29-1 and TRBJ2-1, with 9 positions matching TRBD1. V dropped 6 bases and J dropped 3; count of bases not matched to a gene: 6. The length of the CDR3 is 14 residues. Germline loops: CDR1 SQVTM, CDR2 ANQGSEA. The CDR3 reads CSVKRDRDYNEQFF. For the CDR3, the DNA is TGCAGCGTAAAACGGGACAGGGACTACAATGAGCAGTTCTTC.

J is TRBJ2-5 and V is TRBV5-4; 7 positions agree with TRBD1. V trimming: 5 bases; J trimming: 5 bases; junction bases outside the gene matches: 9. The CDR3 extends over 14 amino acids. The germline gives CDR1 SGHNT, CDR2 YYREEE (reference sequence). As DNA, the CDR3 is TGTGCCAGCAGTGAAGGACAGGTGGGCGAGACCCAGTACTTC. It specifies CASSEGQVGETQYF. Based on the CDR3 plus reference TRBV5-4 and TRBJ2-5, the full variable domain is ETGVTQSPTHLIKTRGQQVTLRCSSQSGHNTVSWYQQALGQGPQFIFQYYREEENGRGNFPPRFSGLQFPNYSSELNVNALELDDSALYLCASSEGQVGETQYFGPGTRLLVL.

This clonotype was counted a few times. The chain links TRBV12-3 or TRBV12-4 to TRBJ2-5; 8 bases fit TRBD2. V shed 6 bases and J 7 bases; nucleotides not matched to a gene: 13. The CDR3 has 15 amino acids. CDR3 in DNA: TGTGCCAGCAGCCGTCTCACTAGCGGACGGGGGACCCAGTACTTC. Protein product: CASSRLTSGRGTQYF.

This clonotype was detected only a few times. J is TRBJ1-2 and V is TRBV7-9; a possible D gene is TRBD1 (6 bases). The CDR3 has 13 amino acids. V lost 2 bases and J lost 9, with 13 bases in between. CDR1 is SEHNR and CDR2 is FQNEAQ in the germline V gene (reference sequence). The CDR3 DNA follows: TGTGCCAGCAGCTTACTGGGGGCGGCAAGCTACACCTTC. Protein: CASSLLGAASYTF.

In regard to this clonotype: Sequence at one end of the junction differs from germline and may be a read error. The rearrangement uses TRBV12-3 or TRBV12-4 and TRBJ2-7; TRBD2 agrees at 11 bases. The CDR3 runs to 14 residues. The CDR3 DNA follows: TGTGCCGGCAGCCCCGGGACTAGCGGATACGAGCAGTACTTC. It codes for CAGSPGTSGYEQYF.

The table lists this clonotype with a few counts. The CDR3 loop is CSVQLAGGRGEQFF. The DNA for the CDR3 is TGCAGCGTGCAGCTAGCGGGAGGGCGTGGTGAGCAGTTCTTC. The chain links TRBV29-1 to TRBJ2-1; 12 positions agree with TRBD2. The CDR3 spans 14 residues. V lost 6 bases to trimming and J lost 9 bases; unmatched junction nucleotides: 9. Germline CDR1 reads SQVTM; CDR2 reads ANQGSEA.

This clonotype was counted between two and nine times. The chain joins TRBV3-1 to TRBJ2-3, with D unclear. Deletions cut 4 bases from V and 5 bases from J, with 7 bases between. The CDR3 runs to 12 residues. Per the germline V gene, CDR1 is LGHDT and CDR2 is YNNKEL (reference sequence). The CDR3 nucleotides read TGTGCCAGCAGCCGACATGGAGATACGCAGTATTTT. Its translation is CASSRHGDTQYF.

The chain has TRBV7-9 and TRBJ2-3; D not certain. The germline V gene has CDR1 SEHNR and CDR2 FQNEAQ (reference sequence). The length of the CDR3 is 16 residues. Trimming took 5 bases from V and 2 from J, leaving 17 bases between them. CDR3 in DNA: TGTGCCAGCAGCCGCACACTGACACCCAACACAGATACGCAGTATTTT. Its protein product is CASSRTLTPNTDTQYF.

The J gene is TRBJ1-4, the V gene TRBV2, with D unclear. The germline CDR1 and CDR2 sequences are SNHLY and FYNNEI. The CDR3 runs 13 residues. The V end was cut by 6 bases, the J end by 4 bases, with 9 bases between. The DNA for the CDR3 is TGTGCCAGCAGGAGGGTGTTTAATGAAAAACTGTTTTTT. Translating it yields CASRRVFNEKLFF.

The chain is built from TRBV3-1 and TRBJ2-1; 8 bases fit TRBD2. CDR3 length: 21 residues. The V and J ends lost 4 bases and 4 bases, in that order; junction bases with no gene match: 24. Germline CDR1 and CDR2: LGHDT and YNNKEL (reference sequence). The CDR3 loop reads CASSLKLATLAEANNYNEQFF. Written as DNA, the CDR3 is TGTGCCAGCAGCCTAAAGCTTGCCACACTAGCGGAGGCTAACAATTACAATGAGCAGTTCTTC.

In nucleotides, the CDR3 is TGCAGTGCTAGGGTGGGACTAGCGGGGGGCCACAATGAGCAGTTCTTC. Translation gives CSARVGLAGGHNEQFF. This chain joins TRBV20-1 and TRBJ2-1, with 15 bases aligning to TRBD2. V shed 3 bases and J 5 bases; nucleotides not matched to a gene: 5. Germline V gives CDR1 DFQATT, CDR2 SNEGSKA (reference sequence). This CDR3 spans 16 amino acids.

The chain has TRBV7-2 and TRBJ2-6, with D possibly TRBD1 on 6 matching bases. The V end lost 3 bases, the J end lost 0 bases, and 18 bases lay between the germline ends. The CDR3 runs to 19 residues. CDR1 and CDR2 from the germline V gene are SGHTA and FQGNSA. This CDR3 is CASSFRYRERSSGANVLTF. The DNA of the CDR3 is TGTGCCAGCAGCTTCCGGTACAGGGAAAGGTCCTCTGGGGCCAACGTCCTGACTTTC.